Detailed here is one T cell receptor beta chain. Antigen: not known. These data come from a study of radiation and T cells in renal cell carcinoma. General study points: In blood, top tumor clones expanded by 2 weeks, shrinking by 4.

The time point denotes: blood 4 weeks post-SBRT, at nephrectomy. Treatment noted: 15 Gy SBRT to primary tumor, nephrectomy 4 weeks later. Nephrectomy followed 15 Gy stereotactic body radiation by 4 weeks. This renal cell carcinoma was of the clear cell type. V lost 5 bases, J lost 4 bases, and 3 bases stayed unmatched. Germline assignment: CDR1 SGHNT and CDR2 YYREEE (reference sequence). The CDR3 sequence is 12 residues long. Using immunoSEQ multiplex PCR, the repertoire was profiled, and TCRdb retains in-frame clones only, with some absent. Of about 86,000 clones listed, about 82% are singletons. The sample was blood, taken from a patient whose treatment included radiotherapy and nephrectomy. The rearrangement links TRBV5-4 to TRBJ2-7, with 7 bases identical to TRBD2. This TCR was recovered from a man aged 45-65 years with renal cell carcinoma. CDR3 region: CASSSSGYEQYF. The DNA for the CDR3 is TGTGCCAGCAGTTCTAGCGGATACGAGCAGTACTTC.